Listed below are T cell receptor beta chains from one sample, sequenced in a study of T cell changes during pregnancy in multiple sclerosis. Generated by immunoSEQ multiplex PCR, the TCRdb table keeps only in-frame clones and is missing some. The sample carries tens of thousands of clones, approximately 91% recorded once. Sequenced here: peripheral blood, sampled in the second trimester of pregnancy. All receptors derive from a female donor in good health, enrolled as a control in a pregnancy study. Both conserved end residues are part of each CDR3. Each record gives: J gene, clone size, V gene, D gene, CDR3 protein, CDR3 DNA. The D gene is left open where the match is weak. Size is stated for part of the rows, as once, few or many counts, or as a class when the clone is expanded.

j_gene: TRBJ2-7; abundance: -; v_gene: TRBV19; d_gene: TRBD1; CDR3aa: CASSIEGQGSYEQYF; CDR3nt: TGTGCCAGTAGTATCGAAGGACAGGGATCCTACGAGCAGTACTTC
j_gene: TRBJ2-7; abundance: -; v_gene: TRBV6-6; d_gene: TRBD1; CDR3aa: CASSYPGQGNEQYF; CDR3nt: TGTGCCAGCAGTTACCCGGGACAGGGAAACGAGCAGTACTTC
j_gene: TRBJ1-2; abundance: -; v_gene: TRBV6-1; d_gene: -; CDR3aa: CASSEVMYWAGVGYTF; CDR3nt: TGTGCCAGCAGTGAAGTAATGTACTGGGCAGGGGTAGGCTACACCTTC
j_gene: TRBJ2-7; abundance: few; v_gene: TRBV27; d_gene: -; CDR3aa: CASSLSTGRSPIEQYF; CDR3nt: TGTGCCAGCAGTTTATCGACGGGTCGGAGTCCTATAGAGCAGTACTTC
j_gene: TRBJ2-7; abundance: -; v_gene: TRBV9; d_gene: TRBD1; CDR3aa: CASTPGTAPLQQYF; CDR3nt: TGTGCCAGCACGCCCGGGACAGCTCCCTTACAGCAGTACTTC
j_gene: TRBJ1-1; abundance: once; v_gene: TRBV9; d_gene: -; CDR3aa: CASSVEPGRAAFF; CDR3nt: TGTGCCAGCAGCGTAGAGCCGGGGAGGGCAGCTTTCTTT
j_gene: TRBJ1-6; abundance: few; v_gene: TRBV25-1; d_gene: -; CDR3aa: CASSDPGYSPLHF; CDR3nt: TGTGCCAGCAGTGATCCGGGGTACTCACCCCTCCACTTT
j_gene: TRBJ1-5; abundance: once; v_gene: TRBV28; d_gene: TRBD1; CDR3aa: CASSLFLRRDRVVFGNQPQHF; CDR3nt: TGTGCCAGCAGTTTATTCCTCCGCCGGGACAGGGTCGTGTTTGGCAATCAGCCCCAGCATTTT
j_gene: TRBJ1-1; abundance: -; v_gene: TRBV7-2; d_gene: TRBD1; CDR3aa: CASSPAPTGMGTAEAFF; CDR3nt: TGTGCCAGCAGCCCAGCCCCGACAGGGATGGGCACAGCTGAAGCTTTCTTT
j_gene: TRBJ2-1; abundance: -; v_gene: TRBV9; d_gene: TRBD2; CDR3aa: CASSVEASGVYNEQFF; CDR3nt: TGTGCCAGCAGCGTAGAGGCTAGCGGGGTATACAATGAGCAGTTCTTC
j_gene: TRBJ1-1; abundance: -; v_gene: TRBV19; d_gene: -; CDR3aa: CASSGRGVTEAFF; CDR3nt: TGTGCCAGTAGTGGTAGGGGCGTTACTGAAGCTTTCTTT
j_gene: TRBJ1-1; abundance: -; v_gene: TRBV7-2; d_gene: -; CDR3aa: CASSLDRGGTEAFF; CDR3nt: TGTGCCAGCAGCTTAGATAGGGGGGGCACTGAAGCTTTCTTT
j_gene: TRBJ1-5; abundance: -; v_gene: TRBV7-9; d_gene: -; CDR3aa: CASSLEPQPQHF; CDR3nt: TGTGCCAGCAGCTTAGAGCCTCAGCCCCAGCATTTT
j_gene: TRBJ2-3; abundance: -; v_gene: TRBV9; d_gene: TRBD1; CDR3aa: CASSRGGQGRDTQYF; CDR3nt: TGTGCCAGCAGCCGCGGGGGACAGGGTAGGGATACGCAGTATTTT
j_gene: TRBJ1-6; abundance: -; v_gene: TRBV9; d_gene: -; CDR3aa: CASSVATAGSYNSPLHF; CDR3nt: TGTGCCAGCAGCGTAGCTACAGCAGGGTCTTATAATTCACCCCTCCACTTT
j_gene: TRBJ2-7; abundance: once; v_gene: TRBV28; d_gene: -; CDR3aa: CASRPDMYEQYF; CDR3nt: TGTGCCAGCAGACCCGACATGTACGAGCAGTACTTC
j_gene: TRBJ2-3; abundance: -; v_gene: TRBV5-1; d_gene: TRBD2; CDR3aa: CASSLSGLAGSLVTDTQYF; CDR3nt: TGCGCCAGCAGCTTGTCCGGACTAGCGGGATCTCTTGTCACAGATACGCAGTATTTT
j_gene: TRBJ1-1; abundance: -; v_gene: TRBV5-4; d_gene: -; CDR3aa: CASSLDSSNTEAFF; CDR3nt: TGTGCCAGCAGCTTGGACAGTTCCAACACTGAAGCTTTCTTT
j_gene: TRBJ2-7; abundance: -; v_gene: TRBV19; d_gene: TRBD2; CDR3aa: CASSPPGLGSYEQYF; CDR3nt: TGTGCCAGTAGTCCCCCGGGACTAGGGTCGTACGAGCAGTACTTC
j_gene: TRBJ2-7; abundance: -; v_gene: TRBV28; d_gene: TRBD1; CDR3aa: CASSLQGTGYEQYF; CDR3nt: TGTGCCAGCAGTTTACAGGGGACAGGTTACGAGCAGTACTTC